The present entry profiles one T cell receptor (beta chain) with its context. No antigen is known for it. Per-base qualities were not stored, and no clone one base away is much larger. This entry belongs to a study of T-cell memory formation after mild COVID-19 (dated by TCRdb to the early 2020s). Regarding the study in general: Most TCR sequence clusters were specific to one of the two donors. The cohort comprised two young, previously healthy adult volunteers, one female and one male. In a couple of donors, T-cell clones that expanded and contracted after mild COVID-19 were followed by sequencing TCRalpha and TCRbeta repertoires longitudinally. Points the paper makes about the study in general: From day 15 to 85, contracting clones showed balanced CD4/CD8 phenotypes, whereas a second wave of clones that expanded from day 15 to 37 leaned towards CD4+. Some responding clones were found in pre-infection memory, which suggests that pre-existing cross-reactive memory T cells took part in the SARS-CoV-2 response. Only two mild cases were covered by the study, and larger cohorts that include severe cases with pre-infection samples were considered necessary. Contracting CD4+ clones turned up mainly in the CM and EM memory subsets, whereas EMRA was where CD8+ clones were enriched. SARS-CoV-2 specificity was not confirmed for the second-wave clones peaking on day 37.

Sequencing was performed on an Illumina NovaSeq 6000. Using 5'RACE with constant-segment primers, TCRalpha and TCRbeta cDNA libraries were constructed, with sample barcodes and unique molecular identifiers added in the process. Trizol reagent was used to extract RNA from every sample. Amplification of the libraries took two PCR steps, and the second step added a second sample barcode plus Illumina TruSeq adapters. Sequencing of libraries was performed on an Illumina NovaSeq with 2 x 150 bp paired-end reads. On the study's bioinformatics: With migec v1.2.7, reads were demultiplexed and then collapsed into UMI-guided consensus sequences. Using mixcr v2.1.11, UMI consensuses were aligned to TRA and TRB V and J templates and then assembled into clonotypes. Expanded or contracted clonotypes were those called significant by both edgeR and NoisET, with noise models trained on biological replicates. For edgeR calls, the cutoffs were a false discovery rate-adjusted p below 0.01 and a log2 fold-change threshold of 1. As an exploratory analysis of dynamics, max-normalized trajectories of the 1000 most abundant clonotypes were examined by PCA with hierarchical clustering. Each responding clone was given a CD4 or CD8 phenotype based on the CD4+ and CD8+ repertoires, which had been sequenced separately. TCRdb reprocessed the public reads (quality trimming at Q25 with fastp, clone calling with MiXCR) and kept in-frame beta chains. Identical CDR3 protein sequences are pooled into one entry, listed with their most common genes and DNA. The V and J calls shown here were made by TCRdb, not taken from the authors' results. The sample data list around 500,000 distinct CDR3 sequences, and 15% to 20% of these were observed just once. The ten largest clonotypes hold over 9% of the sample.

PBMCs were isolated by Ficoll-Paque density gradient centrifugation. V loses 0 bases of germline sequence and J loses 5 bases, and the interval between the two ends is 8 bases. From its cysteine to its phenylalanine, the CDR3 spans 13 amino acids. Only CDR3 DNA remains: 39 bases, in frame from the first base. Sequences SGHTA (CDR1) and FQGTGA (CDR2) are obtained from the germline V gene. The receptor comes from an adult woman who had mild COVID-19 (a few samples of this study predate the infection). The sample titles of this study are shuffled in the database, so cell type and time point are left out; the donor was told from shared clones. Sequenced: PBMCs or a T cell subset sorted from them (not recorded which). The sequence links TRBV7-3 to TRBJ2-7, with a tentative D gene TRBD1 over 5 matching bases. Read as DNA, the sequence is TGTGCCAGCAGCTTAACGCCCAGGGACGAGCAGTACTTC. The encoded protein is CASSLTPRDEQYF.